This paragraph covers one T cell receptor (beta chain) sequence. These data are taken from a study of T cell responses to AZD1222 COVID-19 vaccine. Measured with immunoSEQ multiplex PCR; TCRdb has only the in-frame clones, and not every one. The table lists 80,000 to 95,000 clones, about 92% of them singletons. Germline-derived CDR1 and CDR2 are SEHNR and FQNEAQ (reference sequence). The CDR3 is 13 residues long. The V and J ends lost 5 bases and 3 bases respectively, with 11 bases between them. The receptor comes from an adult in good health. The V and J genes are TRBV7-9 and TRBJ2-7, with D possibly being TRBD2 (5 bases). Source: peripheral blood, taken on day 0 of AZD1222 vaccination. The CDR3, as DNA: TGTGCCAGCAGCATCGGACTTATCTACGAGCAGTACTTC. This translates into CASSIGLIYEQYF.